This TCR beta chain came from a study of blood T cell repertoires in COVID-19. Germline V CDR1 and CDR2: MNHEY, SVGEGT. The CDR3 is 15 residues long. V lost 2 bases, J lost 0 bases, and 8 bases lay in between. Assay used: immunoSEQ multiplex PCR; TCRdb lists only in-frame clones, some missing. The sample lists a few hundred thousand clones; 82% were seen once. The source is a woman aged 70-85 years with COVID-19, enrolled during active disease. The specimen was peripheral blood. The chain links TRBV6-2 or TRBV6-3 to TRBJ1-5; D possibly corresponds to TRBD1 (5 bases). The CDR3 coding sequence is TGTGCCAGCAGTTACAGCCAGGGTAGCAATCAGCCCCAGCATTTT. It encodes CASSYSQGSNQPQHF.